A selection of T cell receptor beta chains follows, all from one sample in a study of blood T cell repertoires in COVID-19. Some clones are missing from TCRdb's copy, which holds only in-frame ones; the method was immunoSEQ multiplex PCR. The sample holds about 110,000 clones, about 85% seen once. The sequenced sample consisted of peripheral blood. The receptor set was obtained from a man aged 50-59 years with acute or convalescent COVID-19. Each CDR3 is given with its conserved first and last residue. A D gene is named only where the DNA matches it firmly. The size entry is marked missing in some rows and otherwise reads once, few, many or a size class.

d_call: .; clone_size: once; cdr3_length: 16; j_call: TRBJ2-3; v_call: TRBV6-1; cdr3_aa: CASSETTAGRTDTQYF; cdr3_nt: TGTGCCAGCAGTGAAACTACCGCGGGGCGCACAGATACGCAGTATTTT
d_call: .; clone_size: .; cdr3_length: 13; j_call: TRBJ1-1; v_call: TRBV27; cdr3_aa: CASRGQTNTEAFF; cdr3_nt: TGTGCCAGCAGGGGCCAGACGAACACTGAAGCTTTCTTT
d_call: .; clone_size: .; cdr3_length: 11; j_call: TRBJ2-2; v_call: TRBV28; cdr3_aa: CASSFGRELFF; cdr3_nt: TGTGCCAGCAGTTTCGGTAGGGAGCTGTTTTTT
d_call: .; clone_size: .; cdr3_length: 15; j_call: TRBJ1-2; v_call: TRBV27; cdr3_aa: CASTPSGGPIYGYTF; cdr3_nt: TGTGCCAGCACCCCATCCGGCGGGCCTATCTATGGCTACACCTTC
d_call: .; clone_size: .; cdr3_length: 12; j_call: TRBJ2-4; v_call: TRBV5-8; cdr3_aa: CASSYTRVGEYF; cdr3_nt: TGTGCCAGCAGCTATACGAGGGTCGGGGAGTACTTC
d_call: TRBD2; clone_size: .; cdr3_length: 19; j_call: TRBJ2-5; v_call: TRBV5-1; cdr3_aa: CASSLVGQGLAGGQETQYF; cdr3_nt: TGCGCCAGCAGCTTGGTGGGACAGGGACTAGCGGGAGGGCAAGAGACCCAGTACTTC
d_call: .; clone_size: .; cdr3_length: 14; j_call: TRBJ2-5; v_call: TRBV6-5; cdr3_aa: CASSSRQYQETQYF; cdr3_nt: TGTGCCAGCAGCTCCAGGCAGTACCAAGAGACCCAGTACTTC
d_call: .; clone_size: .; cdr3_length: 14; j_call: TRBJ1-5; v_call: TRBV6-5; cdr3_aa: CASRIDSNNQPQHF; cdr3_nt: TGTGCCAGCAGGATCGACAGTAACAATCAGCCCCAGCATTTT
d_call: .; clone_size: .; cdr3_length: 12; j_call: TRBJ1-4; v_call: TRBV5-6; cdr3_aa: CASSSGHKKLFF; cdr3_nt: TGTGCCAGCAGCTCGGGTCATAAAAAACTGTTTTTT
d_call: .; clone_size: .; cdr3_length: 13; j_call: TRBJ1-3; v_call: TRBV30; cdr3_aa: CAWTSFSGNTIYF; cdr3_nt: TGTGCCTGGACCAGTTTTTCTGGAAACACCATATATTTT
d_call: .; clone_size: .; cdr3_length: 14; j_call: TRBJ2-1; v_call: TRBV6-1; cdr3_aa: CASSEAPGWGEQFF; cdr3_nt: TGTGCCAGCAGTGAAGCCCCAGGGTGGGGTGAGCAGTTCTTC